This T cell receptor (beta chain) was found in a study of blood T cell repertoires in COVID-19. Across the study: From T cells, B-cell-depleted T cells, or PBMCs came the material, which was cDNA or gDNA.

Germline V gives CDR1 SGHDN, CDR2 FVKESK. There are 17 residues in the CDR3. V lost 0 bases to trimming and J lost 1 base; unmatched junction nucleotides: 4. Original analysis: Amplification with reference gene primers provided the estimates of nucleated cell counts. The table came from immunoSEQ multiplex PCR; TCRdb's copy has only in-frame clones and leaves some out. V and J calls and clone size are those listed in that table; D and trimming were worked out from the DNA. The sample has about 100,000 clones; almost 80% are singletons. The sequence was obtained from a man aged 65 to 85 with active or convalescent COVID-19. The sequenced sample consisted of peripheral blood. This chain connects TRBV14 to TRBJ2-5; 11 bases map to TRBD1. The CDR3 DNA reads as TGTGCCAGCAGCCAAGATCGGGGGACAGGGGGCCAAGAGACCCAGTACTTC. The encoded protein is CASSQDRGTGGQETQYF.